A selection of T cell receptor beta chains follows, all from one sample in a study of OX40 agonist ivuxolimab in advanced cancers. Sequencing used immunoSEQ multiplex PCR; TCRdb keeps in-frame clones, though not all of them. The profile shows about 24,000 clones, 65% to 85% of them singletons. Sequencing used CD4+ or CD8+ T cells sorted from blood, obtained in a trial of the OX40 agonist ivuxolimab. The receptors were gathered from an adult with an advanced solid tumor such as melanoma, head and neck, liver or kidney cancer. Both conserved end residues are part of each CDR3. The D gene is left open where the match is weak. Only some rows state a clone size, as once, few, many or a class for expanded clones.

d_gene	j_gene	v_gene	abundance	CDR3aa	CDR3nt
TRBD1	TRBJ2-3	TRBV30	.	CAWEGTGGRTQYF	TGTGCCTGGGAGGGAACAGGGGGTAGGACGCAGTATTTT
.	TRBJ1-4	TRBV4-2	.	CASSQEKGRTNEKLFF	TGTGCCAGCAGCCAAGAAAAGGGACGTACGAATGAAAAACTGTTTTTT
.	TRBJ1-1	TRBV4-3	.	CASSRLRGQGTEAFF	TGCGCCAGCAGCCGCCTTCGGGGTCAAGGAACTGAAGCTTTCTTT
TRBD2	TRBJ2-3	TRBV25-1	.	CASSDLAGFADTQYF	TGTGCCAGCAGTGATCTAGCGGGATTCGCAGATACGCAGTATTTT
.	TRBJ1-2	TRBV9	.	CASSLGASPHPNYGYTF	TGTGCCAGTTCGTTGGGGGCCTCCCCCCACCCTAACTATGGCTACACCTTC
.	TRBJ2-7	TRBV5-1	.	CASSFDNSYEQYF	TGCGCCAGCAGCTTCGACAACAGCTACGAGCAGTACTTC
.	TRBJ2-3	TRBV5-6	.	CASSFQTDTQYF	TGTGCCAGCAGCTTCCAGACAGATACGCAGTATTTT
TRBD1	TRBJ2-7	TRBV6-1	.	CASSEYGQGTYEQYF	TGTGCCAGCAGTGAATACGGACAGGGCACCTACGAGCAGTACTTC
.	TRBJ1-6	TRBV7-8	.	CASSLPGNSPLHF	TGTGCCAGCAGCTTACCGGGAAATTCACCCCTCCACTTT
.	TRBJ2-7	TRBV6-5	.	CASSYSSTYEQYF	TGTGCCAGCAGTTACTCAAGCACCTACGAGCAGTACTTC
.	TRBJ1-5	TRBV30	.	CAWSDGYVGSNQPQHF	TGTGCCTGGAGCGACGGGTACGTAGGGAGCAATCAGCCCCAGCATTTT
TRBD1	TRBJ2-7	TRBV18	.	CASSLGQGNYEQYF	TGTGCCAGCTCATTGGGACAGGGGAACTACGAGCAGTACTTC
.	TRBJ2-3	TRBV7-3	.	CASSLPDQPQYF	TGTGCCAGCAGCTTACCGGATCAGCCCCAGTATTTT
.	TRBJ1-1	TRBV7-2	.	CASSSYLNTEAFF	TGTGCCAGCAGCTCCTACTTGAACACTGAAGCTTTCTTT
.	TRBJ1-2	TRBV5-4	.	CASSPEGQGGGYTF	TGTGCCAGCAGCCCGGAGGGTCAGGGCGGCGGCTACACCTTC
.	TRBJ1-1	TRBV11-2	once	CASSPRASVPSSGTEAFF	TGTGCCAGCAGCCCCCGGGCGAGCGTACCATCCAGCGGCACTGAAGCTTTCTTT
.	TRBJ2-3	TRBV27	.	CASRSEGRGTDTQYF	TGTGCCAGCAGATCCGAGGGGCGAGGCACAGATACGCAGTATTTT
.	TRBJ1-6	TRBV27	.	CASSLFFQSSYNSPLHF	TGTGCCAGCAGTTTATTTTTCCAGAGCTCCTATAATTCACCCCTCCACTTT
.	TRBJ2-3	TRBV7-9	.	CASTGSPARYTQYF	TGTGCCAGCACCGGATCTCCCGCCCGCTATACGCAGTATTTT
.	TRBJ1-4	TRBV27	.	CASSLIRDTNEKLFF	TGTGCCAGCAGTTTGATTCGGGATACTAATGAAAAACTGTTTTTT
.	TRBJ2-3	TRBV6-5	.	CASSYQSSLTDTQYF	TGTGCCAGCAGTTACCAGAGTTCGTTAACAGATACGCAGTATTTT
.	TRBJ2-1	TRBV13	.	CASSPRQSYEQFF	TGTGCCAGCAGCCCCCGCCAAAGCTATGAGCAGTTCTTC
TRBD1	TRBJ1-4	TRBV4-2	.	CATNGLGQGSEKLFF	TGTGCCACCAACGGCCTAGGACAGGGCTCGGAAAAACTGTTTTTT
.	TRBJ1-4	TRBV20-1	.	CSANRGAGLLF	TGCAGTGCTAATCGGGGGGCCGGGCTCCTTTTT
.	TRBJ1-1	TRBV29-1	.	CSVEEGVRTEAFF	TGCAGCGTTGAAGAAGGGGTGCGGACTGAAGCTTTCTTT
TRBD1	TRBJ2-7	TRBV5-1	.	CASSLSTGRSYEQYF	TGCGCCAGCAGCTTATCGACAGGGCGCTCCTACGAGCAGTACTTC
.	TRBJ2-1	TRBV4-3	.	CASSQGLRNNEQFF	TGCGCCAGCAGCCAGGGTTTGAGGAACAATGAGCAGTTCTTC
TRBD2	TRBJ2-1	TRBV5-4	.	CASSFGGGSSYNEQFF	TGTGCCAGCAGCTTTGGCGGGGGGAGCTCCTACAATGAGCAGTTCTTC
TRBD2	TRBJ2-3	TRBV27	.	CASSLRRAGVGDTQYF	TGTGCCAGCAGTTTAAGGCGAGCGGGAGTGGGTGATACGCAGTATTTT
.	TRBJ2-1	TRBV6-5	.	CASSHMDQEQFF	TGTGCCAGCAGCCACATGGACCAGGAGCAGTTCTTC
.	TRBJ2-7	TRBV5-1	.	CASSLRGIPYEQYF	TGCGCCAGCAGCTTGCGGGGGATCCCCTACGAGCAGTACTTC
TRBD1	TRBJ2-7	TRBV4-3	.	CASSQRAGTGTYEQYF	TGCGCCAGCAGCCAAAGGGCCGGGACAGGGACCTACGAGCAGTACTTC
TRBD2	TRBJ2-7	TRBV13	once	CASSLMRRTSGTYEQYF	TGTGCCAGCAGCTTGATGAGAAGGACTAGCGGGACCTACGAGCAGTACTTC
TRBD1	TRBJ2-7	TRBV7-8	.	CASSWPGTGAYEQYF	TGTGCCAGCAGCTGGCCCGGGACAGGGGCCTACGAGCAGTACTTC
.	TRBJ2-3	TRBV5-1	.	CASRTHSTDTQYF	TGCGCCAGCAGGACGCACAGCACAGATACGCAGTATTTT
.	TRBJ1-2	TRBV6-1	.	CASSEFGRIGGYTF	TGTGCCAGCAGTGAATTCGGGCGAATCGGTGGCTACACCTTC
TRBD2	TRBJ2-5	TRBV18	.	CASSPPVAGSQETQYF	TGTGCCAGCTCACCACCGGTAGCGGGATCTCAAGAGACCCAGTACTTC
.	TRBJ2-7	TRBV19	.	CASKRGGDTYEQYF	TGTGCCAGTAAGAGGGGGGGGGACACCTACGAGCAGTACTTC
.	TRBJ1-1	TRBV6-6	.	CASRAVSVRGEAEAFF	TGTGCCAGCAGAGCCGTTAGCGTCCGGGGAGAAGCTGAAGCTTTCTTT
.	TRBJ2-2	TRBV6-4	.	CASSPFAGAPGTGELFF	TGTGCCAGCAGTCCGTTCGCCGGGGCGCCGGGAACCGGGGAGCTGTTTTTT
.	TRBJ1-2	TRBV5-6	.	CASSIPVGVDGYTF	TGTGCCAGCAGCATCCCTGTGGGGGTGGATGGCTACACCTTC
TRBD1	TRBJ1-2	TRBV6-5	once	CASRKGLTGGHGYTF	TGTGCCAGCAGAAAGGGGCTGACAGGGGGCCACGGCTACACCTTC
TRBD1	TRBJ1-5	TRBV5-1	.	CASSLDTGGGQPQHF	TGCGCCAGCAGCTTGGACACAGGGGGTGGTCAGCCCCAGCATTTT
.	TRBJ1-5	TRBV19	.	CASSNYRDLSNQPQHF	TGTGCCAGTAGTAATTACCGGGACCTTAGCAATCAGCCCCAGCATTTT
TRBD1	TRBJ1-4	TRBV6-5	.	CASSYDRGSEKLFF	TGTGCCAGCAGTTACGACAGGGGGTCAGAAAAACTGTTTTTT
.	TRBJ2-3	TRBV5-1	.	CASRLQVADTDTQYF	TGCGCCAGCAGGCTTCAGGTAGCCGACACAGATACGCAGTATTTT
.	TRBJ1-4	TRBV29-1	.	CSVGPQAPYEKLFF	TGCAGCGTTGGTCCCCAGGCACCTTATGAAAAACTGTTTTTT
.	TRBJ2-3	TRBV4-3	.	CASSQDQVGVPDTQYF	TGCGCCAGCAGCCAAGATCAGGTTGGGGTCCCAGATACGCAGTATTTT
.	TRBJ2-7	TRBV7-6	.	CASSLGSYEQYF	TGTGCCAGCAGCTTAGGTTCGTACGAGCAGTACTTC
TRBD1	TRBJ1-4	TRBV14	.	CASSLRTGQTIGEKLFF	TGTGCCAGCAGCCTACGGACAGGACAGACTATTGGTGAAAAACTGTTTTTT
.	TRBJ2-7	TRBV7-2	.	CASSLSRGTAYEQYF	TGTGCCAGCAGCTTGTCGCGGGGTACCGCCTACGAGCAGTACTTC
.	TRBJ2-4	TRBV19	.	CASSIVGKAGKNIQYF	TGTGCCAGTAGTATAGTGGGCAAGGCGGGGAAAAACATTCAGTACTTC
TRBD2	TRBJ2-1	TRBV29-1	.	CSVLAGGGNEQFF	TGCAGCGTTCTAGCGGGAGGCGGGAATGAGCAGTTCTTC
.	TRBJ2-5	TRBV30	.	CAWSVRETQYF	TGTGCCTGGAGTGTTCGGGAGACCCAGTACTTC
.	TRBJ1-1	TRBV5-5	.	CASSRSGINTEAFF	TGTGCCAGCAGCCGGTCCGGTATCAACACTGAAGCTTTCTTT
TRBD1	TRBJ2-7	TRBV10-2	.	CASGRTGGRYEQYF	TGCGCCAGCGGTAGGACAGGGGGTAGGTACGAGCAGTACTTC
TRBD2	TRBJ2-3	TRBV29-1	.	CSVEEGSGRAQYF	TGCAGCGTTGAAGAGGGTAGCGGGAGGGCGCAGTATTTT
.	TRBJ1-3	TRBV9	.	CASSVAGGPSGNTIYF	TGTGCCAGCAGCGTAGCGGGGGGCCCGTCTGGAAACACCATATATTTT
.	TRBJ1-1	TRBV7-9	.	CASSLVSVEAFF	TGTGCCAGCAGCTTAGTCAGCGTAGAAGCTTTCTTT